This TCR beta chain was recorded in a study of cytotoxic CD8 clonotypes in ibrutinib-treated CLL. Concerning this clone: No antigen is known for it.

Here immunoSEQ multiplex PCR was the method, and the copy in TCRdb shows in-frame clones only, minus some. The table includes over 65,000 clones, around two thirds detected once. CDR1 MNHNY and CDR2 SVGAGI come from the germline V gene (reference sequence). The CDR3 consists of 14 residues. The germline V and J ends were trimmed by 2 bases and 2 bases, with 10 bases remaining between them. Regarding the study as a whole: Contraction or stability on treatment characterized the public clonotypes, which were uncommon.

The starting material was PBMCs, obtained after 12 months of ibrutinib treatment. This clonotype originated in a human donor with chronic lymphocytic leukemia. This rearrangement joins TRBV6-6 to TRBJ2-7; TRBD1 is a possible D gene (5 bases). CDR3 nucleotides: TGTGCCAGCAGTTACGCCGGCAGGGCCTACGAGCAGTACTTC. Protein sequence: CASSYAGRAYEQYF.